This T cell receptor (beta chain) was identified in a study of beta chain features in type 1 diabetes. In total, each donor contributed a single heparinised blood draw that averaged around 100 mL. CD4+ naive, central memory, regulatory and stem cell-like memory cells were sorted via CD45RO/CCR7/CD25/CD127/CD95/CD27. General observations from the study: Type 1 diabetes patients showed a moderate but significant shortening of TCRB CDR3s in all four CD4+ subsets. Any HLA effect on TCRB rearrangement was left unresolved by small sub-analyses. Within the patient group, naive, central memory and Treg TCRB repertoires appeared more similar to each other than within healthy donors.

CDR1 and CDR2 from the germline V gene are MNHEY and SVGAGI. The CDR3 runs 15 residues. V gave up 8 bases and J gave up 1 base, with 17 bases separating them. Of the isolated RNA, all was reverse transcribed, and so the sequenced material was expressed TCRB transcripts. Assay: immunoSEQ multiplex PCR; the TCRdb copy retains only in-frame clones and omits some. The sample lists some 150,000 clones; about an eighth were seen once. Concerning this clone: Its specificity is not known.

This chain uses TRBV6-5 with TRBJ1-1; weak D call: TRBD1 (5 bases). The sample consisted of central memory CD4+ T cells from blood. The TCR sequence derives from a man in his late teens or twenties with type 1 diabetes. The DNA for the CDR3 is TGTGCCAGCCTCACTAGTAGGAGGGGGAACACTGAAGCTTTCTTT. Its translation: CASLTSRRGNTEAFF.